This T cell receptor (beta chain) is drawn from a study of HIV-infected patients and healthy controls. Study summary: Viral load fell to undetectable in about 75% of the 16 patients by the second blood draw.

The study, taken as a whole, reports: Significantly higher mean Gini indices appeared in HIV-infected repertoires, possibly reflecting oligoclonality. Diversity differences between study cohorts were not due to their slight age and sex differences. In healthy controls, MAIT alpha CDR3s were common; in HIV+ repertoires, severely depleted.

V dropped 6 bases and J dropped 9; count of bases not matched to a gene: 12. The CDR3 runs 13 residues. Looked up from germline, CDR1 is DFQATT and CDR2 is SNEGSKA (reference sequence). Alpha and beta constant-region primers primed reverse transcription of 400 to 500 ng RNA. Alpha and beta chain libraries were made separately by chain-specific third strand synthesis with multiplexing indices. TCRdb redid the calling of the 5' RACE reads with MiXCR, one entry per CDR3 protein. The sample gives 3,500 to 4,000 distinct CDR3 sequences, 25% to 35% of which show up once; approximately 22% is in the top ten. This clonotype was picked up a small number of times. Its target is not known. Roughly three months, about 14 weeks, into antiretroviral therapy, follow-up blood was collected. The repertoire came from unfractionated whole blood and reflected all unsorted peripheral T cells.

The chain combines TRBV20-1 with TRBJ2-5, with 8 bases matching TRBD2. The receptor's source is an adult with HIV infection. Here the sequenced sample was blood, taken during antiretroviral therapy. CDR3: CSANIVGSGAQYF. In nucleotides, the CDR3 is TGCAGTGCCAACATTGTTGGTAGCGGGGCCCAGTACTTC.